This passage covers 13 T cell receptor beta chains from one sample sequenced in a study of blood T cells in healthy people across ages. The authors ran a second PCR of 7 to 11 cycles using a sample-barcoded 5' primer and a J-beta primer mix. TCRdb reanalysed the 5' RACE reads using MiXCR and keeps one entry per CDR3 protein. The data contain around 800,000 distinct CDR3 sequences, more than 25% of them singletons. These data were likewise used in another study, on T cells of mothers and their children.

Sequencing used blood. The receptors stem from a boy aged 5-17 years in good health.

This clonotype turned up a few times. The genes are TRBV6-5 and TRBJ2-7, with 9 bases lining up with TRBD1. The CDR3 consists of 16 residues. The germline V gene has CDR1 MNHEY and CDR2 SVGAGI. The J segment lost 1 base and the V segment lost 3 bases, leaving 7 bases of the junction unmatched. CDR3 region: CASSYSGTGPSYEQYF. CDR3 nucleotide sequence: TGTGCCAGCAGTTATTCCGGGACAGGGCCTTCCTACGAGCAGTACTTC.

The gene calls are TRBV6-5 and TRBJ1-4, with a weak D call TRBD1 (6 bases). Germline CDR1 is MNHEY and CDR2 is SVGAGI. The CDR3 is 14 residues long. Trimming removed 7 bases at V and 7 bases at J, with 16 bases between. CDR3 loop: CASNRRGGTEKLFF. In nucleotides, the CDR3 is TGTGCCAGCAACCGGAGAGGGGGTACTGAAAAACTGTTTTTT.

This clonotype was counted a few times. The chain has TRBV25-1 and TRBJ2-5; 9 bases agree with TRBD2. CDR3 size: 15 residues. Trimming removed 8 bases from V and 0 bases from J; junction bases left unmatched: 7. Germline V CDR1 and CDR2: MGHDK, SYGVNS. In nucleotides, the CDR3 is TGTGCCAGCCGGCTCATAGCGGGGGACCAAGAGACCCAGTACTTC. Translated, it gives CASRLIAGDQETQYF.

The V and J genes are TRBV12-3 or TRBV12-4 and TRBJ1-1; possibly TRBD1 for D (5 bases). V lost 1 base and J lost 7, with 13 bases in between. The CDR3 spans 14 residues. The CDR3 loop reads CASSLVSREDEAFF. The DNA of the CDR3 is TGTGCCAGCAGTTTAGTGTCCAGGGAAGATGAAGCTTTCTTT.

This clonotype showed up just a few times. This chain connects TRBV6-5 to TRBJ2-1, with 9 bases lining up with TRBD1. Germline-derived CDR1 and CDR2 are MNHEY and SVGAGI. CDR3 size: 14 residues. Trimming at V came to 6 bases and at J to 7 bases, leaving 7 bases not matched to a gene. CDR3 protein: CASSRDRDKNEQFF. CDR3 sequence (DNA): TGTGCCAGCAGCCGGGACAGGGATAAGAATGAGCAGTTCTTC.

The chain employs TRBV6-5 and TRBJ1-2, with a possible D match to TRBD1 (6 bases). Germline assignment: CDR1 MNHEY and CDR2 SVGAGI. V was trimmed by 5 bases and J by 2 bases, leaving 12 bases between them. This CDR3 comprises 14 residues. The CDR3: CASSRDTGNYGYTF. The DNA of the CDR3 is TGTGCCAGCAGTCGCGATACAGGGAACTATGGCTACACCTTC.

Only a few counts were recorded for this clonotype. V and J are TRBV27 and TRBJ2-7, with a tentative D call TRBD2 (7 bases). The CDR3 is 14 amino acids. Germline V CDR1 and CDR2: MNHEY, SMNVEV (reference sequence). Trimming left V 2 bases short and J 5 bases short, with 13 bases between. The CDR3 spells CASSLGRGAHEQYF. CDR3 DNA: TGTGCCAGCAGTTTAGGTCGGGGGGCTCACGAGCAGTACTTC.

This clonotype occurred many times. V gene TRBV10-2 combines with J gene TRBJ2-7; the D is unclear. V dropped 0 bases and J dropped 0 bases, with 9 bases sitting between them. The CDR3 loop spans 15 amino acids. The germline V gene has CDR1 WSHSY and CDR2 SAAADI. CDR3 sequence (DNA): TGCGCCAGCAGTGAGTCGACCATCAGCTCCTACGAGCAGTACTTC. Protein product: CASSESTISSYEQYF.

This clonotype was found a few times. Written as DNA, the CDR3 is TGTGCCACCAGTGATCTGGGGACAGGGAACATTAATGAGCAGTTCTTC. Its protein product is CATSDLGTGNINEQFF. J is TRBJ2-5 and V is TRBV24-1, with 9 bases aligning to TRBD1. The tail of the sequence fits TRBJ2-1 better, so the J call may be wrong. Germline V gene data show CDR1 as KGHDR and CDR2 as SFDVKD. The CDR3 consists of 16 residues.

The chain is built from TRBV19 and TRBJ2-4, with D perhaps TRBD1 (6 bases). This CDR3 spans 14 amino acids. V lost 5 bases to trimming and J lost 3 bases, with 11 bases between them. Germline loops: CDR1 LNHDA, CDR2 SQIVND (reference sequence). The CDR3 reads CASSRDIGKNIQYF. DNA of the CDR3: TGTGCCAGTAGTCGGGACATTGGCAAAAACATTCAGTACTTC.

The chain has TRBV5-1 and TRBJ1-4, with 9 bases matching TRBD1. From germline, CDR1 is SGHRS and CDR2 YFSETQ. This CDR3 spans 15 amino acids. The junction had 4 bases not matched to a gene; V was cut back by 7 bases and J by 0 bases. The CDR3 DNA is TGCGCCAGCGCACAGGGGGCCCCAACTAATGAAAAACTGTTTTTT. It is translated as CASAQGAPTNEKLFF.

This clonotype was detected only a few times. The chain uses TRBV5-1 and TRBJ1-1, with 7 bases lining up with TRBD1. Germline V gene data show CDR1 as SGHRS and CDR2 as YFSETQ. After removal of 2 bases from V and 7 bases from J, the junction contained 8 bases not matched to a gene. The CDR3 spans 14 residues. The CDR3 sequence: CASSFRDSLFEAFF. CDR3 sequence (DNA): TGCGCCAGCAGCTTCCGGGACAGTTTATTTGAAGCTTTCTTT.

This clonotype was detected only a few times. In DNA form, the CDR3 reads TGTGCTAGTGGAACCACGGGGGACGGCTACACCTTC. It yields the protein CASGTTGDGYTF. This chain uses TRBV12-5 with TRBJ1-2, with a weak D call TRBD1 (5 bases). The CDR3 has 12 residues. Deletions cut 6 bases from V and 8 bases from J, with 13 bases between. Germline CDR1 reads LGHNT; CDR2 reads FRNRAP.